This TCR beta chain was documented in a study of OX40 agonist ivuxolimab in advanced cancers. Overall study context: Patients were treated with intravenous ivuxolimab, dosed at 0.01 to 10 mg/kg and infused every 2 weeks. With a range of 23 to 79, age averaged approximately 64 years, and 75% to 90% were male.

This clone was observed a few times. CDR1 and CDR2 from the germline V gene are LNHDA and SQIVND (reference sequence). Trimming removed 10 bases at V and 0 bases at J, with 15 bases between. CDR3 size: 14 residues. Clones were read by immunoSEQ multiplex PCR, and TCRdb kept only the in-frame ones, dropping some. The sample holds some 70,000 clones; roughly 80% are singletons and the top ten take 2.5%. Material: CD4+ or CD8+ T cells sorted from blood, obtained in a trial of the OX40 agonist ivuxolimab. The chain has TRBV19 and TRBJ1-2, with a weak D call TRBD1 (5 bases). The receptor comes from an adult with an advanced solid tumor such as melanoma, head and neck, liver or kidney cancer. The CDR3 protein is CATLRDQANYGYTF. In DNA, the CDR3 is TGTGCCACCCTAAGGGACCAGGCTAACTATGGCTACACCTTC.